This paragraph reports one TCR beta chain. The target antigen is unknown. This entry comes from a study of T and B cells in COVID-19 patients. The overall study: The recovered patients had mostly mild to moderate COVID-19 with outpatient management. Active-infection patients were older, median roughly 73 years, than recovered patients, median around 35 years.

Findings of the study overall: Blood from mildly ill patients while symptomatic, and early samples from severe cases, were scarce. Clonality of TRB repertoires was high in active COVID-19; recovery brought above-healthy diversity and richness.

Germline loops: CDR1 MNHEY, CDR2 SVGAGI. The J segment lost 2 bases and the V segment lost 6 bases, leaving 9 bases of the junction unmatched. The CDR3 runs 16 residues. Each TRB amplification used roughly 230-550 ng of genomic DNA from blood. Multiplex PCR with BIOMED2 TRB-A/B primer pools amplified TRB rearrangements. Using its own MiXCR run on the multiplex PCR reads, TCRdb lists one record per CDR3 protein. The sample lists thousands of distinct CDR3 sequences; about 32% were seen once. The chain couples TRBV6-5 to TRBJ1-5; 8 nucleotides match TRBD1. Input material: blood. The TCR was taken from a human donor who had recovered from COVID-19. CDR3 sequence reads: CASRTGVWEGNQPQHF. In DNA form, the CDR3 reads TGTGCCAGCAGGACAGGGGTCTGGGAAGGCAATCAGCCCCAGCATTTT.